A few counts support the clone carrying this T cell receptor (beta chain). Its antigen is currently unknown. These data are taken from a study of yellow fever vaccine responses in identical twins. General observations from the study: Convergence reportedly seemed to mark part of the twins' vaccine T cell response, with personalization marking the rest.

The CDR3 contains 12 residues. Germline V gene sequence: CDR1 SGHDN, CDR2 FVKESK. V lost 0 bases and J 15 bases, leaving 11 bases between the germline ends. TCRdb analysed the RT-PCR reads with MiXCR anew, one entry per CDR3 protein. The top ten clones hold about 17% of a sample with 750 to 1,000 distinct CDR3 sequences, 80% of them seen once. The rearrangement uses TRBV14 and TRBJ1-4, with a weak D call TRBD1 (5 bases). Specimen: T cells from blood (PBMCs), unsorted or a sorted subset (not recorded which), collected before or after yellow fever vaccination (not recorded which). The sequence was collected from a female donor who received the yellow fever vaccine. The CDR3 nucleotides read TGTGCCAGCAGCCAAGAGGTTGGGGCCTTGTTTTTT. This translates into CASSQEVGALFF.